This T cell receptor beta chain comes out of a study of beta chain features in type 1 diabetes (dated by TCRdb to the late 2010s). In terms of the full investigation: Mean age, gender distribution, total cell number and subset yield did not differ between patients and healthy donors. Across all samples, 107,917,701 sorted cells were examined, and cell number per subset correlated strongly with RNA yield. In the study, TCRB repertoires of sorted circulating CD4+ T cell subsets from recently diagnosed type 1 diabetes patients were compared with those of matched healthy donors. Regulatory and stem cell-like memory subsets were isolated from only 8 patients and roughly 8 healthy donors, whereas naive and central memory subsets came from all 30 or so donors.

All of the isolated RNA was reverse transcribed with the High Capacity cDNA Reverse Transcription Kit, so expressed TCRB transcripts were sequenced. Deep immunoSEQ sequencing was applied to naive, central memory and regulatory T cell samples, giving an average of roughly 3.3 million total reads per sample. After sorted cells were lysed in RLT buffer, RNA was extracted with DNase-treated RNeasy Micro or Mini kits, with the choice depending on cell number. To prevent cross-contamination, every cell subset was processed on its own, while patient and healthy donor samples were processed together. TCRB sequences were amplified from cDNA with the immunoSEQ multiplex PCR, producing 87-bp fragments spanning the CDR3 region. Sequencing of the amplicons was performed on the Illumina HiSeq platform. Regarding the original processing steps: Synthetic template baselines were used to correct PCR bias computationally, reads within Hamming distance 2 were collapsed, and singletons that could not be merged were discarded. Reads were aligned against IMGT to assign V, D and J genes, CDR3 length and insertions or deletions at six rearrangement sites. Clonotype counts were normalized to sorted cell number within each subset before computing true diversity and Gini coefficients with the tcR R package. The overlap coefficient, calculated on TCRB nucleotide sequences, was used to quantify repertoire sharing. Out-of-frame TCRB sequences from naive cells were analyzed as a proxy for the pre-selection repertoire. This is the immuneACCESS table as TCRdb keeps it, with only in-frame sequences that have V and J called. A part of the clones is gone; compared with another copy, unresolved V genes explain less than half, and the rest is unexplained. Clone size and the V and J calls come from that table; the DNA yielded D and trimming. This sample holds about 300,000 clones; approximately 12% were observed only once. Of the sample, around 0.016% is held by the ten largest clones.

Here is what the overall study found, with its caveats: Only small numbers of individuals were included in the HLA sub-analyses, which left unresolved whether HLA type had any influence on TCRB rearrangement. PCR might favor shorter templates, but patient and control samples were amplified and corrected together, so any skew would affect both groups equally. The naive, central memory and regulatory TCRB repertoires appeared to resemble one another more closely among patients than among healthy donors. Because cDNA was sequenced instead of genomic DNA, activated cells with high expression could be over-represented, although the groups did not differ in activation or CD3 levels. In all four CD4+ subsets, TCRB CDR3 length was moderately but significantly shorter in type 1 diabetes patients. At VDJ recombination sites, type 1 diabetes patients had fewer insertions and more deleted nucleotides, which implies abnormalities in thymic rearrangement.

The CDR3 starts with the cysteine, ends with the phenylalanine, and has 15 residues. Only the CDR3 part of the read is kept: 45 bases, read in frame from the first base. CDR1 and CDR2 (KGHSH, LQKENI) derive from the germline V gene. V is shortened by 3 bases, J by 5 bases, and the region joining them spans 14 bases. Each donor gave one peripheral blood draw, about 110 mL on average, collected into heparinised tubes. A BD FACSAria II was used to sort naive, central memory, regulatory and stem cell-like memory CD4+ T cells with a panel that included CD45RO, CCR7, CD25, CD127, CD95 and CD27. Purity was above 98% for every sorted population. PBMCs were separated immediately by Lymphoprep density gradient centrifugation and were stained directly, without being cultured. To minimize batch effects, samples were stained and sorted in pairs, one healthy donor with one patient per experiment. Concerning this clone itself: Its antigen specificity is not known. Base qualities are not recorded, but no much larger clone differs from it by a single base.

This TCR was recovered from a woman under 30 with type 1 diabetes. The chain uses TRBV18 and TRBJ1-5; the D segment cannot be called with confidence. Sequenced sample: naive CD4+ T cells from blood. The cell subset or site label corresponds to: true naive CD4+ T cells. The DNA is TGTGCCAGCTCACCTCGAGACGGGGTCCATCAGCCCCAGCATTTT. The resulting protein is CASSPRDGVHQPQHF.